The text below deals with one TCR beta chain. Survey-level immunoSEQ sequencing profiled the TCR beta repertoire. Sequenced by immunoSEQ multiplex PCR; TCRdb stores in-frame clones only, minus some. The sample yields 55,000 to 70,000 clones, just over 90% seen once. CDR1 and CDR2 (germline): MGHRA, YSYEKL. Trimming took 5 bases from V and 4 from J; bases not matched to a gene: 13. There are 18 residues in the CDR3. The specimen sequenced was PBMCs. This clonotype was sampled from a man aged 40-49 years with rheumatoid arthritis. The V call is TRBV4-1, the J call TRBJ1-6; TRBD1 matches 8 bases. The CDR3 is CASSYNAAGGPYNSPLHF. The DNA of the CDR3 is TGCGCCAGCAGCTATAATGCTGCAGGGGGCCCATATAATTCACCCCTCCACTTT.